A selection of T cell receptor beta chains follows, all from one sample in a study of graft-versus-host responses after intestinal transplantation. The protocol was immunoSEQ multiplex PCR, while the TCRdb copy is restricted to in-frame clones and leaves out a portion. The sample includes roughly 60,000 clones, about 90% of them seen just once. Sequences were derived from PBMCs, sampled roughly 120 days after intestinal transplantation. Source of these receptors: a human patient who received an intestinal transplant, so some T cells may come from the graft donor. CDR3s include the opening cysteine and the closing phenylalanine or tryptophan. A D gene is named only where the DNA matches it firmly. Where a row states a size, it is once, few, many or the class of an expanded clone; other rows omit it.

TRBJ2-1,.,TRBV11-3,.,CASSLTQYNEQFF,TGTGCCAGCAGCTTAACCCAATACAATGAGCAGTTCTTC
TRBJ1-2,.,TRBV4-1,.,CASSQGHEGGYTF,TGCGCCAGCAGCCAAGGCCATGAAGGTGGCTACACCTTC
TRBJ2-3,once,TRBV7-3,.,CASSPAGTPTDTQYF,TGTGCCAGCAGCCCGGCCGGGACACCGACAGATACGCAGTATTTT
TRBJ2-5,once,TRBV19,TRBD1,CASSLRQGQETQYF,TGTGCCAGTAGTCTCCGACAGGGGCAAGAGACCCAGTACTTC
TRBJ2-7,.,TRBV5-4,.,CASSLVRHPSGAYEQYF,TGTGCCAGCAGCCTGGTAAGACACCCCTCTGGGGCTTACGAGCAGTACTTC
TRBJ2-1,.,TRBV6-6,.,CASSDGSYNEQFF,TGTGCCAGTTCGGACGGCTCCTACAATGAGCAGTTCTTC
TRBJ1-5,.,TRBV2,.,CASADSNQPQHF,TGTGCCAGCGCGGACAGCAATCAGCCCCAGCATTTT
TRBJ2-1,.,TRBV10-2,TRBD2,CASREKLAALYNEQFF,TGCGCCAGCAGAGAAAAACTAGCGGCCCTTTACAATGAGCAGTTCTTC
TRBJ2-7,.,TRBV7-9,.,CASGDSVSYEQYF,TGTGCCAGCGGCGACAGCGTCTCCTACGAGCAGTACTTC
TRBJ1-6,.,TRBV5-1,.,CASSLEWGYNSPLHF,TGCGCCAGCAGCTTGGAATGGGGTTATAATTCACCCCTCCACTTT